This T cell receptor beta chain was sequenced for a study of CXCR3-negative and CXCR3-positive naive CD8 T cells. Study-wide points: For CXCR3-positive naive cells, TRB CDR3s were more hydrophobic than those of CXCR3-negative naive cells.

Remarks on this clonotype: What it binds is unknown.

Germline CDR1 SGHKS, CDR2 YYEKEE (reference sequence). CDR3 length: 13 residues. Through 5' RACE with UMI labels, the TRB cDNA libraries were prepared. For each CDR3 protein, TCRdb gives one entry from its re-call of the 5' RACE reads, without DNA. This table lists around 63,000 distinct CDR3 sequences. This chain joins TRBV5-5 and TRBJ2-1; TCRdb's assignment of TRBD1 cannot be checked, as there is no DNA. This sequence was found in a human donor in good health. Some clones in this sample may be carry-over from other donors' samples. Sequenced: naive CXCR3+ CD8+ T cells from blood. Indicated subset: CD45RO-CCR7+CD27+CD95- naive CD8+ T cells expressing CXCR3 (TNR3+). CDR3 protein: CASSLGQWGEQFF.